Listed here are 32 T cell receptor beta chains from one sample, sequenced in a study of blood T cell repertoires in COVID-19. Sequencing used immunoSEQ multiplex PCR; TCRdb keeps in-frame clones, though not all of them. The table lists 150,000 to 200,000 clones, 82% of them singletons. The specimen sequenced was peripheral blood. The receptors come from a woman aged 25 to 45 with acute or convalescent COVID-19.

This rearrangement joins TRBV7-9 to TRBJ2-6; 7 positions match TRBD2. Germline CDR1 SEHNR, CDR2 FQNEAQ (reference sequence). Trimming removed 7 bases from V and 0 bases from J; junction bases left unmatched: 6. CDR3 length: 16 amino acids. This CDR3 reads CASTPPGGSGANVLTF. For the CDR3, the DNA is TGTGCCAGCACCCCCCCGGGGGGCTCTGGGGCCAACGTCCTGACTTTC.

CDR3 region: CASTEREASYEQYF. DNA of the CDR3: TGTGCCAGCACGGAGCGGGAGGCCTCCTACGAGCAGTACTTC. The chain uses TRBV6-5 and TRBJ2-7, with 9 bases identical to TRBD2. This CDR3 has 14 residues. V dropped 7 bases and J dropped 0; count of bases not matched to a gene: 4. CDR1 and CDR2 from the germline V gene are MNHEY and SVGAGI.

The CDR3 DNA sequence: TGTGCCTGGTATTTCGGGAGCATGAACACTGAAGCTTTCTTT. As protein: CAWYFGSMNTEAFF. This sequence joins TRBV30 and TRBJ1-1; D is unresolved. V lost 5 bases to trimming and J lost 0 bases, with 13 bases between them. CDR1 and CDR2 from the germline V gene are GTSNPN and SVGIG (reference sequence). CDR3 size: 14 residues. Together with reference TRBV30 and TRBJ1-1, the CDR3 gives the full variable domain: SQTIHQWPATLVQPVGSPLSLECTVEGTSNPNLYWYRQAAGRGLQLLFYSVGIGQISSEVPQNLSASRPQDRQFILSSKKLLLSDSGFYLCAWYFGSMNTEAFFGQGTRLTVV.

This clone has only one observation. This chain uses TRBV4-3 with TRBJ2-2, with a tentative D call TRBD2 (5 bases). The CDR3 has 13 residues. The V end was cut by 1 base, the J end by 7 bases, with 7 bases between. Germline values: CDR1 LGHNA, CDR2 YSLEER. CDR3 nucleotides: TGCGCCAGCAGCCAAGGGGGAGTCGGGGAGCTGTTTTTT. It yields the protein CASSQGGVGELFF.

The chain combines TRBV6-6 with TRBJ1-2; D possibly corresponds to TRBD1 (5 bases). V was trimmed by 9 bases and J by 4 bases, leaving 15 bases between them. CDR3 length equals 13 residues. Germline CDR1 MNHNY, CDR2 SVGAGI (reference sequence). CDR3 sequence: CASSLRQLYGYTF. The CDR3 DNA is TGTGCCAGTAGCTTAAGACAGCTCTATGGCTACACCTTC.

In DNA, the CDR3 is TGTGCCAGCAGCTTCGGGACTAGCGGGATTTACGAGCAGTACTTC. As protein: CASSFGTSGIYEQYF. The V and J genes are TRBV7-9 and TRBJ2-7; TRBD2 agrees at 13 bases. The J segment lost 4 bases and the V segment lost 3 bases, leaving 3 bases of the junction unmatched. CDR1 is SEHNR and CDR2 is FQNEAQ in the germline V gene (reference sequence). The CDR3 is 15 amino acids. The full variable domain, completed using reference TRBV7-9 and TRBJ2-7, is DTGVSQNPRHKITKRGQNVTFRCDPISEHNRLYWYRQTLGQGPEFLTYFQNEAQLEKSRLLSDRFSAERPKGSFSTLEIQRTEQGDSAMYLCASSFGTSGIYEQYFGPGTRLTVT.

This chain links TRBV19 with TRBJ1-1, with 8 bases aligning to TRBD1. The CDR3 consists of 16 residues. The J segment lost 5 bases and the V segment lost 2 bases, leaving 10 bases of the junction unmatched. CDR1 LNHDA and CDR2 SQIVND come from the germline V gene (reference sequence). The chain's CDR3 is CASSIKGGQDQTEAFF. In nucleotides, the CDR3 is TGTGCCAGTAGTATAAAAGGGGGACAGGATCAAACTGAAGCTTTCTTT.

The rearrangement uses TRBV18 and TRBJ2-1; a weak D match, TRBD2 (5 bases). V was cut by 3 bases and J by 3 bases, with 12 bases left in between. Germline CDR1 and CDR2: KGHSH and LQKENI. The CDR3 runs to 15 residues. CDR3 loop: CASSPGGVYYNEQFF. In DNA form, the CDR3 reads TGTGCCAGCTCACCCGGAGGAGTCTACTACAATGAGCAGTTCTTC.

This sequence joins TRBV27 and TRBJ1-5; maybe TRBD1 (5 bases). Trimming took off 3 bases at V and 4 bases at J, with 16 bases between the two ends. Germline V gene sequence: CDR1 MNHEY, CDR2 SMNVEV (reference sequence). The CDR3 is 16 residues long. This chain's CDR3 is CASSFYSGTQNQPQHF. CDR3 nucleotide sequence: TGTGCCAGCAGTTTTTACTCCGGGACTCAAAATCAGCCCCAGCATTTT.

This chain links TRBV7-2 with TRBJ1-2, with D tentatively TRBD1 (5 bases). CDR1 is SGHTA and CDR2 is FQGNSA in the germline V gene. This CDR3 is built from 15 residues. Trimming cost V 1 base and J 3 bases, with 12 bases left between them. The CDR3 loop reads CASSLGPGNDYGYTF. The CDR3 region has the DNA TGTGCCAGCAGCTTAGGTCCAGGGAACGACTATGGCTACACCTTC.

Only one count was recorded for this clone. The gene calls are TRBV30 and TRBJ1-3; D is possibly TRBD1 (5 bases). V shed 3 bases and J shed 2 bases, with 14 bases lying between them. The CDR3 runs 15 residues. Germline CDR1 GTSNPN, CDR2 SVGIG (reference sequence). The CDR3 is CAWSVQDTTGNTIYF. CDR3 DNA: TGTGCCTGGAGCGTACAGGATACAACTGGAAACACCATATATTTT.

This clone was picked up a small number of times. The chain links TRBV21-1 to TRBJ1-2; TRBD1 is the table's D call, not checked against the DNA. TRBV21-1 is a pseudogene locus. This CDR3 is built from 13 residues. The chain's CDR3 is CAILRTPNYGYTF. Written as DNA, the CDR3 is TGTGCCATTCTCAGGACACCTAACTATGGCTACACCTTC.

The CDR3 is CSVGTGDQPQHF. As DNA, the CDR3 is TGCAGCGTTGGAACAGGGGATCAGCCCCAGCATTTT. V is TRBV29-1 and J is TRBJ1-5, with 7 bases that match TRBD1. Germline V CDR1 and CDR2: SQVTM, ANQGSEA. This CDR3 is 12 amino acids long. The ends lost 4 bases at V and 5 bases at J; junction bases unmatched: 2. Complete variable domain (other parts from reference TRBV29-1 and TRBJ1-5): SAVISQKPSRDICQRGTSLTIQCQVDSQVTMMFWYRQQPGQSLTLIATANQGSEATYESGFVIDKFPISRPNLTFSTLTVSNMSPEDSSIYLCSVGTGDQPQHFGDGTRLSIL.

J is TRBJ2-3 and V is TRBV6-5; 8 bases line up with TRBD2. The CDR3 extends over 16 amino acids. From germline, CDR1 is MNHEY and CDR2 SVGAGI. Unmatched junction bases numbered 6, after V lost 2 bases and J lost 2 bases. CDR3 coding DNA: TGTGCCAGCAGTTACGGTCGGGAGGGCCCCACAGATACGCAGTATTTT. Its translation: CASSYGREGPTDTQYF.

The chain uses TRBV28 and TRBJ1-2; TRBD1 aligns across 7 bases. The CDR3 is 15 amino acids. J lost 1 base, V lost 7 bases, and 9 bases had no gene match. Germline V CDR1 and CDR2: MDHEN, SYDVKM. The CDR3 spells CASTRWDSLNYGYTF. As DNA, the CDR3 is TGTGCCAGCACCAGGTGGGACAGCCTTAACTATGGCTACACCTTC.

The chain has TRBV18 and TRBJ2-3; 7 bases are a match to TRBD1. The CDR3 runs to 15 residues. With 3 bases clipped from V and 4 bases from J, the junction kept 7 bases outside the gene matches. CDR1 and CDR2 (germline): KGHSH, LQKENI. In DNA form, the CDR3 reads TGTGCCAGCTCACCGACCGGGACAGAAGCAGATACGCAGTATTTT. This sequence encodes CASSPTGTEADTQYF.

J is TRBJ2-3 and V is TRBV5-1; 7 bases map to TRBD1. Trimming removed 2 bases from V and 0 bases from J; junction bases left unmatched: 3. CDR3 size: 15 residues. CDR1 SGHRS and CDR2 YFSETQ come from the germline V gene. The chain's CDR3 is CASSLRGLSTDTQYF. The DNA for the CDR3 is TGCGCCAGCAGCTTAAGGGGGCTCAGCACAGATACGCAGTATTTT.

The CDR3 protein is CSVGPEFYGYTF. CDR3 bases: TGCAGCGTTGGCCCGGAGTTCTATGGCTACACCTTC. This rearrangement joins TRBV29-1 to TRBJ1-2; the D is unclear. CDR1 and CDR2 from the germline V gene are SQVTM and ANQGSEA. The CDR3 consists of 12 residues. V gave up 4 bases and J gave up 4 bases, with 10 bases separating them. Variable domain in full (rest from reference TRBV29-1 and TRBJ1-2): SAVISQKPSRDICQRGTSLTIQCQVDSQVTMMFWYRQQPGQSLTLIATANQGSEATYESGFVIDKFPISRPNLTFSTLTVSNMSPEDSSIYLCSVGPEFYGYTFGSGTRLTVV.

V and J are TRBV28 and TRBJ2-1, with 14 bases lining up with TRBD2. V was clipped by 5 bases and J by 9 bases; unmatched bases: 9. The CDR3 has 16 residues. The V gene's germline CDR1 is MDHEN and CDR2 SYDVKM. CDR3 bases: TGTGCCAGCAGTCTCTCCGGGACTAGCGGGAGCGGTGAGCAGTTCTTC. This sequence encodes CASSLSGTSGSGEQFF.

The CDR3 DNA reads TGTGCCAGCAGTTCAGGGCGCGGCTACACCTTC. It yields the protein CASSSGRGYTF. This chain connects TRBV28 to TRBJ1-2; possible D gene TRBD1, 5 bases. Trimming took 4 bases from V and 8 from J, leaving 8 bases between them. This CDR3 is built from 11 residues. Germline V CDR1 and CDR2: MDHEN, SYDVKM.

CDR3 in DNA: TGTGCCAGCAGCGTCCCGGGGGTCCCCTCGCAGTATTTT. Residues: CASSVPGVPSQYF. The chain uses TRBV7-2 and TRBJ2-3; perhaps TRBD2 as D (6 bases). In germline, CDR1 is SGHTA, CDR2 FQGNSA. This CDR3 region has 13 residues. V was trimmed by 5 bases and J by 10 bases, leaving 16 bases between them.

V gene TRBV19 combines with J gene TRBJ2-6; the D is unclear. Germline V lookup: CDR1 LNHDA, CDR2 SQIVND (reference sequence). The CDR3 has 15 residues. The V end lost 6 bases, the J end lost 0 bases, and 9 bases lay between the germline ends. CDR3 DNA sequence: TGTGCCAGTAGAAAGACTTACTCTGGGGCCAACGTCCTGACTTTC. Translating it yields CASRKTYSGANVLTF.

This clone has only one observation. V gene TRBV19 combines with J gene TRBJ1-1; 7 bases are shared with TRBD1. This CDR3 contains 16 residues. V trimming: 2 bases; J trimming: 1 base; junction bases outside the gene matches: 7. Germline CDR1 reads LNHDA; CDR2 reads SQIVND (reference sequence). CDR3 protein: CASSITGQRANTEAFF. The CDR3 DNA sequence: TGTGCCAGTAGTATAACGGGACAGAGGGCGAACACTGAAGCTTTCTTT.

The chain has TRBV4-2 and TRBJ1-2; no definite D call. The V and J ends lost 0 bases and 4 bases respectively, with 9 bases between them. CDR1 and CDR2 from the germline V gene are LGHNA and YNFKEQ. CDR3 length: 14 residues. CDR3 sequence reads: CASSQERGTYGYTF. The CDR3 DNA sequence: TGTGCCAGCAGCCAAGAGCGGGGAACCTATGGCTACACCTTC.

The J gene is TRBJ2-7, the V gene TRBV5-1; a possible D gene is TRBD2 (6 bases). The CDR3 runs 16 residues. Trimming took 0 bases from V and 6 from J, leaving 19 bases between them. Germline CDR1 reads SGHRS; CDR2 reads YFSETQ. This chain's CDR3 is CASSLGAGRGVFEQYF. The CDR3 DNA sequence: TGCGCCAGCAGCTTGGGGGCGGGAAGAGGGGTATTCGAGCAGTACTTC.

The genes are TRBV5-1 and TRBJ2-2; a possible D gene is TRBD1 (5 bases). The V and J ends lost 4 bases and 6 bases respectively, with 13 bases between them. The CDR3 is made up of 14 amino acids. Germline values: CDR1 SGHRS, CDR2 YFSETQ. The CDR3 region is CASSGAGWAGELFF. The DNA for the CDR3 is TGCGCCAGCAGCGGCGCAGGGTGGGCCGGGGAGCTGTTTTTT.

V is TRBV2 and J is TRBJ2-5, with TRBD1 as a possible D gene (6 bases). V was trimmed by 6 bases and J by 2 bases, leaving 10 bases between them. Germline V CDR1 and CDR2: SNHLY, FYNNEI. The CDR3 length is 13 residues. CDR3 protein: CASSQTGQETQYF. CDR3 nucleotides: TGTGCCAGCAGCCAGACAGGACAAGAGACCCAGTACTTC.

The chain couples TRBV30 to TRBJ2-4; possible D gene TRBD1, 6 bases. V lost 3 bases, J lost 1 base, and 19 bases lay in between. The CDR3 has 17 amino acids. Germline loops: CDR1 GTSNPN, CDR2 SVGIG (reference sequence). The CDR3 is CAWSPAGEGVAKNIQYF. CDR3 DNA: TGTGCCTGGAGCCCCGCCGGTGAGGGGGTGGCCAAAAACATTCAGTACTTC.

The chain carries TRBV5-1 and TRBJ2-1; 9 bases align to TRBD2. The germline V gene encodes CDR1 SGHRS and CDR2 YFSETQ. V shed 3 bases and J 1 base; nucleotides not matched to a gene: 2. This CDR3 is 15 amino acids long. The CDR3 protein is CASSSSGTSYNEQFF. In nucleotides, the CDR3 is TGCGCCAGCAGCTCTAGCGGGACTTCCTACAATGAGCAGTTCTTC.

The rearrangement joins TRBV5-1 to TRBJ1-5; D might be TRBD1 (6 bases). This CDR3 region has 13 residues. V was pared by 5 bases and J by 3 bases, with 9 bases between. CDR1 is SGHRS and CDR2 is YFSETQ in the germline V gene. CDR3 protein: CASSRDTNQPQHF. CDR3 nucleotide sequence: TGCGCCAGCAGTCGGGACACCAATCAGCCCCAGCATTTT.

The V and J genes are TRBV11-2 and TRBJ2-7; TRBD1 matches at 9 bases. This CDR3 has 14 residues. V shed 3 bases, J shed 4 bases, and the junction held 4 bases outside the gene matches. In germline, CDR1 is SGHAT, CDR2 FQNNGV. In nucleotides, the CDR3 is TGTGCCAGCAGCTTGGGGACAGGGAGGTACGAGCAGTACTTC. Protein product: CASSLGTGRYEQYF.

CDR3 DNA sequence: TGTGCCAGCAGTCCCCAGAGGAATTCACCCCTCCACTTT. Encoded protein: CASSPQRNSPLHF. The chain combines TRBV6-5 with TRBJ1-6; D is unresolved. The CDR3 has 13 amino acids. Germline V gene data show CDR1 as MNHEY and CDR2 as SVGAGI. Between the trimmed V and J ends, which lost 5 bases and 7 bases, there was a span of 9 bases.